The source of this T cell receptor beta chain is a study of PD-L1 blockade in urothelial cancer. Study-wide context: Every 3 weeks, patients received intravenous atezolizumab 1,200 mg, beginning 2014. Analyses used blood from 3 weeks (second dose) and 6 weeks after treatment start.

Profiled with immunoSEQ multiplex PCR; TCRdb holds only in-frame clones, not every one. The sample consists of tens of thousands of clones, approximately 89% of them appearing once. The trim removed 0 bases at V and 6 bases at J, leaving 7 bases unmatched. This CDR3 is 16 amino acids long. The V gene's germline CDR1 is SGDLS and CDR2 YYNGEE. Regarding time point: peripheral blood 6 weeks after treatment start. The chain recombines TRBV9 with TRBJ1-2; TRBD1 agrees at 11 bases. The sample here was PBMCs, taken around atezolizumab (anti-PD-L1) treatment. The source of this sequence is an elderly woman with urothelial cancer. For the CDR3, the DNA is TGTGCCAGCAGCGTAGAGGACAGGGGGCGTATGGATGGCTACACCTTC. Translating gives CASSVEDRGRMDGYTF.